The entry below gives a single TCR beta chain sequence along with its context. The data originate from a study of cytomegalovirus exposure and HLA in healthy donors. PCR employed 60 Vbeta and 13 Jbeta primers. Repertoires were generated with immunoSEQ multiplex PCR, while TCRdb's copy carries only in-frame clones and drops some. The sample has 120,000 or so clones, roughly 77% seen once. Trimming shortened V by 3 bases and J by 4 bases, and 15 bases separated the two germline ends. The CDR3 has 15 amino acids. Germline V gene lookup returns CDR1 SEHNR and CDR2 FQNEAQ (reference sequence). Input material: PBMCs. The V call is TRBV7-9, the J call TRBJ1-2; D unclear. The clonotype was recovered from a young man in good health and CMV-seronegative. The CDR3 region has the DNA TGTGCCAGCAGCTTTTTAGACGGGGTTCGCTATGGCTACACCTTC. Amino acids: CASSFLDGVRYGYTF.